The source of this T cell receptor beta chain is a study of tumor-infiltrating lymphocytes in localized non-small cell lung cancer. This CDR3 contains 13 residues. The V gene lost 4 bases and the J gene lost 11 bases, with 17 bases spanning the gap. Germline loops: CDR1 LGHNA, CDR2 YSLEER. Sequencing used immunoSEQ multiplex PCR; TCRdb keeps in-frame clones, though not all of them. The sample comprises 7,000 to 8,000 clones, over 50% of which are singletons, and around an eighth rests with the top ten. The chain is built from TRBV4-3 and TRBJ2-5, with a tentative D call TRBD2 (6 bases). This TCR was recovered from a human donor with non-small cell lung cancer. Sequencing was carried out using lung tumor tissue. The CDR3 reads CASSPSPTREQYF. DNA of the CDR3: TGCGCCAGCAGCCCCAGCCCGACCCGGGAGCAGTACTTC.